These T cell receptor beta chains were read from a single sample in a study of vaccination effects on CD4 cells after COVID-19. No antigens are known for them. Profiling relied on immunoSEQ multiplex PCR, and the TCRdb table lists in-frame clones only, not all of them. The repertoire includes 35,000 to 55,000 clones, around 70% of them detected once, and over 25% sits in the top ten. Specimen: CD4+ T cells from PBMCs cultured with a peptide pool, collected before COVID-19 vaccination. The receptors were gathered from a human donor who had a prior SARS-CoV-2 infection. Each CDR3 is given with its conserved first and last residue. A D gene is named only where the DNA matches it firmly. Size is omitted from some rows. Given values are once, few, many or a class for expanded clones.

size | J | D | V | DNA | CDR3
few | TRBJ1-6 | . | TRBV5-5 | TGTGCCAGCAGCAAGAATACCCCCGATTCACCCCTCCACTTT | CASSKNTPDSPLHF
. | TRBJ1-6 | TRBD1 | TRBV7-2 | TGTGCCAGCAGCCCGACAGGGCCGAATTCACCCCTCCACTTT | CASSPTGPNSPLHF
. | TRBJ2-7 | TRBD1 | TRBV6-5 | TGTGCCAGCAGTAGACAGGGGGCGCCTTACGAGCAGTACTTC | CASSRQGAPYEQYF
few | TRBJ1-1 | . | TRBV18 | TGTGCCAGCTCACCAAAAGGATCAGGCAGATTGAACACTGAAGCTTTCTTT | CASSPKGSGRLNTEAFF
. | TRBJ2-7 | . | TRBV7-9 | TGTGCCAGCAGCTTAACCGGGACCGAGTACGAGCAGTACTTC | CASSLTGTEYEQYF
. | TRBJ2-1 | . | TRBV11-2 | TGTGCCAGCAGCTCCAATACTGACAATGAGCAGTTCTTC | CASSSNTDNEQFF
. | TRBJ2-7 | . | TRBV11-2 | TGTGCCAGCAGCTACGGGGGAAGCTCCTACGAGCAGTACTTC | CASSYGGSSYEQYF
. | TRBJ2-1 | TRBD1 | TRBV9 | TGTGCCAGCAGCGTAGGTACAGGGGTTAACTACAATGAGCAGTTCTTC | CASSVGTGVNYNEQFF
. | TRBJ2-1 | TRBD2 | TRBV5-1 | TGCGCCAGCAGCAATAGCGGGAGTTGGAGCAATGAGCAGTTCTTC | CASSNSGSWSNEQFF
. | TRBJ1-1 | . | TRBV12-3/TRBV12-4 | TGTGCCAGCAGCAAGGACAGCTACACTGAAGCTTTCTTT | CASSKDSYTEAFF
. | TRBJ1-2 | . | TRBV5-6 | TGTGCCAGCAGCTCCTATATGAGGGGCTACACCTTC | CASSSYMRGYTF
. | TRBJ2-5 | TRBD2 | TRBV30 | TGTGCCTGGAGTGTACTCTCGCGGGGGGGCCTGGAGACCCAGTACTTC | CAWSVLSRGGLETQYF
few | TRBJ2-7 | TRBD2 | TRBV5-1 | TGCGCCAGCAGCTTGTTAACATCCGGGGGGTTAGAGCAGTACTTC | CASSLLTSGGLEQYF
. | TRBJ2-1 | . | TRBV6-1 | TGTGCCAGCAGTGAAGCGTACCGGAACAGGGTCCATGAGCAGTTCTTC | CASSEAYRNRVHEQFF
. | TRBJ2-6 | . | TRBV5-4 | TGTGCCAGCAGCGATTACTCTGGGGCCAACGTCCTGACTTTC | CASSDYSGANVLTF
. | TRBJ1-1 | . | TRBV19 | TGTGCCAGTAGTTTAGAGGCGGGGAACCCTGAAGCTTTCTTT | CASSLEAGNPEAFF
. | TRBJ2-2 | TRBD2 | TRBV3-1/TRBV3-2 | TGTGCCAGCAGCCAAGATCCGCTAGCGGGGGGGCGCTCCGGGGAGCTGTTTTTT | CASSQDPLAGGRSGELFF
once | TRBJ2-3 | TRBD1 | TRBV5-4 | TGTGCCAGCAGCTTGGGGGGACAGGGGGATACGCAGTATTTT | CASSLGGQGDTQYF